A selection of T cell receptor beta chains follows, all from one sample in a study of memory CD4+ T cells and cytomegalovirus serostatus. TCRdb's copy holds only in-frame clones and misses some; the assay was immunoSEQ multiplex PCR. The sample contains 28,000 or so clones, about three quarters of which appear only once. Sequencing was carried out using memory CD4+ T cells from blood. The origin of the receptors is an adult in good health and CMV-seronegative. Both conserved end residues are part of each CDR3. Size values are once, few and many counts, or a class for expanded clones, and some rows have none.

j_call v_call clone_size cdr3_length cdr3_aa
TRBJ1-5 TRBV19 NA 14 CASRSGTGKQPQHF
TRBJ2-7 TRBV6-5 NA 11 CASRWDTMLHF
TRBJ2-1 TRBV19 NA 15 CASSIRGDKYNEQFF
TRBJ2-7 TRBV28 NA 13 CASSLAPGRPQYF
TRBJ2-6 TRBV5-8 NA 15 CASSLRALGANVLTF
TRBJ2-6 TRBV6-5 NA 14 CASSKSSGANVLTF
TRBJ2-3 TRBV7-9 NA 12 CASSTGADTQYF
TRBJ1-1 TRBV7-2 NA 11 CASSRGSEAFF
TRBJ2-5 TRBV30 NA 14 CALGRGGPQETQYF
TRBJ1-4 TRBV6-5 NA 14 CASRGGRFNEKLFF
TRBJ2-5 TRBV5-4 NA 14 CASSLAQREETQYF
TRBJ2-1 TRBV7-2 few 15 CASSINGGPQGAAFF
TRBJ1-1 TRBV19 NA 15 CASSKSGTGSTEAFF
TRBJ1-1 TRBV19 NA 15 CASSIGGSLNTEAFF
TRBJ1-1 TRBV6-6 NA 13 CASSLDANTEAFF
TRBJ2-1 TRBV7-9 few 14 CASSSRTEYNEQFF
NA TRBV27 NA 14 CASFGQGGIYEQYF
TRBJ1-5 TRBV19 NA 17 CASRAGIQYNSNQPQHF
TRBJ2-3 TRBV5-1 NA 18 CASSFKPLSGTSTDTQYF
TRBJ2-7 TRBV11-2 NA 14 CASSFNQGTYEQYF
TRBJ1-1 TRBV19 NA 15 CASSPTTALNTEAFF
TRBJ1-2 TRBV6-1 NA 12 CASRPLEGGYTF
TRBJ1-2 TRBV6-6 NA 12 CASSYRTDGYTF
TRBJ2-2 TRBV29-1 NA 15 CSVVGGQSNTGELFF
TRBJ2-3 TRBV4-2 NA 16 CASSRAGRANADTQYF
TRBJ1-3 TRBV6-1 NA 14 CASSGQGTGNTIYF
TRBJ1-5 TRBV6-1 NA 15 CASSEAWGQNQPQHF
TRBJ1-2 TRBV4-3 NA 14 CASSQGLASYGYTF
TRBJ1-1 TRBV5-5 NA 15 CASSLRGERNTEAFF
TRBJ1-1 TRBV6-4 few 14 CASSASGGRTEAFF
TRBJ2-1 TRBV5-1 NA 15 CASTPGRGSYNEQFF
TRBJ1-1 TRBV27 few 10 CAGPVMMAFF
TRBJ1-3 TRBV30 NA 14 CAWGDRASGNTIYF
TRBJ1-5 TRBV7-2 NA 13 CASSWGDGQPQHF
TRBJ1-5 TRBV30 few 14 CAWSRPGLGQPQHF
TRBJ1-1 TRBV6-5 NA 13 CASSPPTNTEAFF
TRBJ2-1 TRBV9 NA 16 CASSGGLAGTGNEQFF
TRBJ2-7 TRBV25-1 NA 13 CASSADSSYEQYF
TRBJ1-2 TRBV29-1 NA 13 CSGGEGAHSGYTF